This TCR beta chain was identified during a study of shared clonotypes between healthy human individuals. Study at large: For every donor, three CD4 naive, three CD4 memory, two CD8 naive and one CD8 memory plates were used. Study-level results: An expected dependence of interdonor clonotype sharing on sequencing depth was noted. Four donors showed sharing of about 4.8% of naive CD4 clonotypes.

Trimming pared 8 bases from V and 1 base from J, leaving 18 bases between. Germline CDR1 MNHNY, CDR2 SVGAGI (reference sequence). This CDR3 has 15 residues. Original data processing: ImmunoSEQ output held junction-only sequences without quality scores, so filtering differed. Using immunoSEQ multiplex PCR, the repertoire was profiled, and TCRdb retains in-frame clones only, with some absent. Clonal size and the V and J genes are those of that table, whereas D and trimming came from the DNA. The table shows 2,100,000 or so clones, with around 95% occurring only once. This clone was observed a single time. Antigen specificity is unknown.

The sample was naive CD4+ T cells sorted from blood. Subset reported: CD45RA+ positively selected. The sequence was collected from a man aged 18 to 29 in good health. The J gene is TRBJ2-7, the V gene TRBV6-6; no clear D. CDR3 residues: CASARGGLGSYEQYF. The CDR3 region has the DNA TGTGCCAGCGCCAGAGGTGGCTTGGGATCCTACGAGCAGTACTTC.